Below are 18 T cell receptor beta chains sequenced from a single sample in a study of regulatory T cells in long-lasting Graves disease. For TCR beta, libraries came from iRepertoire HTBI primers and Arm-PCR of CDR3 regions. TCRdb ran MiXCR on the multiplex PCR reads and lists one entry per CDR3 protein. The sample consists of under 800,000 distinct CDR3 sequences, roughly 15% of them appearing once. Time point given: newly diagnosed GD, antithyroid drugs for less than 3 months. PBMCs provided the RNA from which the TCR library was made. The same sample was also studied in work on T cells in Graves' hyperthyroidism and ophthalmopathy.

The sample consisted of peripheral blood mononuclear cells (PBMCs), taken at new diagnosis, from a patient treated with antithyroid drugs. The source is a woman in her 30s with Graves disease.

The chain is built from TRBV5-1 and TRBJ2-5; 7 nucleotides align to TRBD1. The CDR3 runs to 13 residues. Germline V gives CDR1 SGHRS, CDR2 YFSETQ. Losses at the gene ends were 5 bases for V and 5 bases for J; bases not matched to a gene: 6. The CDR3 DNA reads TGCGCCAGCAGAGGGGGCGAGAAGGAGACCCAGTACTTC. Translating gives CASRGGEKETQYF.

There are many counts of this clonotype. The V and J genes are TRBV2 and TRBJ2-5, with 15 bases matching TRBD2. CDR1 is SNHLY, CDR2 FYNNEI, per germline. V lost 5 bases and J lost 4; bases outside the gene matches: 2. The CDR3 sequence is 15 residues long. CDR3 region: CASSWGLAGGETQYF. Here the CDR3 DNA reads TGTGCCAGCAGTTGGGGACTAGCGGGAGGAGAGACCCAGTACTTC.

This clonotype was seen repeatedly, ten times or more. V is TRBV28 and J is TRBJ2-1; 8 bases line up with TRBD1. CDR1 is MDHEN, CDR2 SYDVKM, per germline. The V and J ends lost 5 bases and 3 bases, in that order; junction bases with no gene match: 6. The length of the CDR3 is 15 residues. The CDR3: CASSPGTGLYNEQFF. The CDR3 region has the DNA TGTGCCAGCAGTCCCGGGACAGGCCTCTACAATGAGCAGTTCTTC.

This clonotype occurred many times. The chain is built from TRBV27 and TRBJ1-3; 7 bases line up with TRBD1. V lost 2 bases and J lost 4; bases outside the gene matches: 11. The CDR3 sequence is 17 residues long. CDR1 is MNHEY, CDR2 SMNVEV, per germline (reference sequence). The CDR3: CASSLRGPESVGNTIYF. The CDR3 nucleotides are TGTGCCAGCAGTTTAAGGGGGCCCGAGTCGGTGGGAAACACCATATATTTT.

This clonotype was seen a handful of times. J is TRBJ1-1 and V is TRBV19; 12 nucleotides agree with TRBD1. V lost 7 bases, J lost 4 bases, and 16 bases stayed unmatched. Germline values: CDR1 LNHDA, CDR2 SQIVND (reference sequence). The CDR3 is made up of 18 amino acids. CDR3 sequence (DNA): TGTGCCAGTACTCCGCGACCGGGACAGGGGGCGAGGGGCACTGAAGCTTTCTTT. Protein: CASTPRPGQGARGTEAFF.

A few counts support this clonotype. The V call is TRBV6-1, the J call TRBJ1-5, with 9 bases lining up with TRBD1. J gave up 7 bases and V 5 bases, and 12 bases lay outside the gene matches. This CDR3 contains 16 residues. Germline V gene data show CDR1 as MNHNS and CDR2 as SASEGT. DNA of the CDR3: TGTGCCAGCAGTACGAACTGGGACAGGGATGGGCAGCCCCAGCATTTT. This encodes CASSTNWDRDGQPQHF.

This clonotype occurred a few times. One end of the junction is discordant with germline, which a read error may explain. The CDR3 DNA follows: TGTGCCAGCACCCAAATGCCTGGGAGGACTGAAGCTTTCTTT. Amino acids: CASTQMPGRTEAFF. The chain has TRBV3-1 and TRBJ1-1; D ambiguous. There are 14 residues in the CDR3. Germline V gene data show CDR1 as LGHDT and CDR2 as YNNKEL (reference sequence).

Details on this clonotype: A much larger clone differs by one base, so this may be a read error. The chain joins TRBV7-9 to TRBJ2-5; no firm D call. The CDR3 runs to 11 residues. Germline values: CDR1 SEHNR, CDR2 FQNEAQ (reference sequence). Trimming stripped 1 base from V and 6 bases from J, with 3 bases between. The CDR3 region has the DNA TGTGCCAGCAGCTTAGATAAGACCCAGTACTTC. This sequence encodes CASSLDKTQYF.

This clonotype appeared a single time. This chain uses TRBV7-2 with TRBJ2-3, with 10 bases matching TRBD2. Unmatched junction bases numbered 10, after V lost 8 bases and J lost 5 bases. The CDR3 has 15 amino acids. Per germline, CDR1 SGHTA and CDR2 FQGNSA. CDR3 region: CASLSGRAGEDTQYF. The CDR3 region has the DNA TGTGCCAGCTTAAGCGGGAGGGCAGGGGAAGATACGCAGTATTTT.

The V and J genes are TRBV7-2 and TRBJ2-2, with 8 bases aligning to TRBD2. Germline CDR1 and CDR2: SGHTA and FQGNSA. Germline trimming cut 1 base from V and 2 bases from J; bases unmatched to any gene: 6. CDR3 size: 17 residues. The CDR3 region is CASSLGAGGVNTGELFF. In nucleotides, the CDR3 is TGTGCCAGCAGCTTAGGCGCGGGGGGCGTAAACACCGGGGAGCTGTTTTTT. Variable domain in full (rest from reference TRBV7-2 and TRBJ2-2): GAGVSQSPSNKVTEKGKDVELRCDPISGHTALYWYRQSLGQGLEFLIYFQGNSAPDKSGLPSDRFSAERTGGSVSTLTIQRTQQEDSAVYLCASSLGAGGVNTGELFFGEGSRLTVL.

This clonotype was counted many times. The CDR3 DNA reads TGCGCCAGCAGCGTGTCTAGCGGGGGGTACGAGCAGTACTTC. Amino acids: CASSVSSGGYEQYF. The chain joins TRBV5-1 to TRBJ2-7, with TRBD2 matching over 11 bases. This CDR3 is built from 14 residues. Germline V gene lookup returns CDR1 SGHRS and CDR2 YFSETQ. Trimming removed 4 bases from V and 4 bases from J; junction bases left unmatched: 4.

This clonotype was counted a few times. This sequence may be a read error, since a much larger clone differs from it by one base. The CDR3 is CASSPAMSGSRYNERFF. Here the CDR3 DNA reads TGTGCCAGCAGCCCCGCAATGTCGGGGAGTAGGTACAATGAGCGGTTCTTC. This chain links TRBV7-3 with TRBJ2-1, with a tentative D call TRBD2 (5 bases). This CDR3 has 17 residues. Per the germline V gene, CDR1 is SGHTA and CDR2 is FQGTGA.

This clonotype was counted only a few times. V usage is TRBV12-3 or TRBV12-4 and J usage is TRBJ1-6; TRBD1 aligns across 7 bases. J was trimmed by 7 bases and V by 7 bases; bases with no gene match: 10. This CDR3 has 15 amino acids. CDR3 DNA sequence: TGTGCCAGCACCCAGGGGGGGCAGCTGAATTCACCCCTCCACTTT. Its protein product is CASTQGGQLNSPLHF.

This clonotype was recorded at least ten times. The rearrangement uses TRBV6-4 and TRBJ1-2; D is undetermined. Germline V gives CDR1 MRHNA, CDR2 SNTAGT. V shed 3 bases and J shed 8 bases, with 22 bases lying between them. This CDR3 is 16 amino acids long. The CDR3 reads CASSEAPGVTGSGYTF. CDR3 DNA: TGTGCCAGCAGTGAGGCCCCCGGAGTCACCGGGAGCGGCTACACCTTC.

This clonotype was detected ten times or more. The chain recombines TRBV7-2 with TRBJ2-6, with TRBD1 as a possible D gene (6 bases). The V end was cut by 5 bases, the J end by 3 bases, with 14 bases between. Germline V gives CDR1 SGHTA, CDR2 FQGNSA. The CDR3 runs 16 residues. The DNA for the CDR3 is TGTGCCAGCAGCCTTACAGGGTCTATTGGGGCCAACGTCCTGACTTTC. It yields the protein CASSLTGSIGANVLTF.

This clonotype was counted at least ten times. This chain joins TRBV28 and TRBJ2-7; the match to TRBD2 covers 8 bases. J was trimmed by 0 bases and V by 8 bases; bases with no gene match: 6. Germline V gene lookup returns CDR1 MDHEN and CDR2 SYDVKM. The CDR3 length is 14 residues. CDR3 protein: CASRERESSYEQYF. The CDR3 coding sequence is TGTGCCAGCCGGGAGCGGGAGAGCTCCTACGAGCAGTACTTC.

The V gene is TRBV27, the J gene TRBJ2-2; D uncertain. Trimming shortened V by 5 bases and J by 2 bases, and 12 bases separated the two germline ends. From germline, CDR1 is MNHEY and CDR2 SMNVEV (reference sequence). This CDR3 has 15 residues. CDR3 nucleotides: TGTGCCAGCAGTGATAGGATGATAAACACCGGGGAGCTGTTTTTT. Protein product: CASSDRMINTGELFF.

This clonotype was observed many times. The rearrangement uses TRBV29-1 and TRBJ2-1; no clear D. Trimming cost V 3 bases and J 4 bases, with 7 bases left between them. The CDR3 totals 12 residues. Looked up from germline, CDR1 is SQVTM and CDR2 is ANQGSEA. The chain's CDR3 is CSVEWRYNEQFF. The CDR3 DNA sequence: TGCAGCGTTGAGTGGAGATACAATGAGCAGTTCTTC.